This T cell receptor (beta chain) was profiled in a study of cytomegalovirus exposure and HLA in healthy donors. This PCR relied on a set of 60 Vbeta primers and 13 Jbeta primers. This table comes from immunoSEQ multiplex PCR, and its TCRdb copy is limited to in-frame clones, with some not included. The table includes some 220,000 clones, 70% to 80% detected once. Study findings and constraints: Being productive about 90% or about 30% of the time was typical of most TCR beta V segments in an earlier analysis. A missense DCLRE1C variant was associated with V- and J-gene trimming of TCR beta chains in a later analysis, and an independent cohort replicated the association.

The sample holds one count of this clone. Its antigen is unknown. Other DNA sequences from this sample encode an identical CDR3 as well. This receptor was identified in a woman aged 60 to 75 in good health and CMV-seropositive. Sequencing was done on a sample of PBMCs.

The CDR3 region is CASSPGGTNEKLFF. CDR3 bases: TGTGCCAGCAGCCCGGGGGGAACTAATGAAAAACTGTTTTTT. The chain is built from TRBV5-4 and TRBJ1-4; D is perhaps TRBD1 (5 bases). The length of the CDR3 is 14 residues. The V end was cut by 4 bases, the J end by 1 base, with 8 bases between. The germline V gene encodes CDR1 SGHNT and CDR2 YYREEE (reference sequence).